Included here is one TCR beta chain sequence, with context. Antigen specificity is unknown. One junction end does not reproduce the germline sequence, and a read error may be involved. Germline lookup yields CDR1 SNHLY and CDR2 FYNNEI. The CDR3 has 10 residues. Profiled with immunoSEQ multiplex PCR; TCRdb holds only in-frame clones, not every one. The table shows several thousand clones, with over 65% occurring only once. This entry comes from a study of immune evolution from preneoplasia to lung adenocarcinoma. Each case's diagnosis was confirmed by two pathologists on H&E. Overall study findings and caveats: Highest clonality occurred in KRAS-mutant, not EGFR-mutant or double wild-type, nodules. Clonality was highest in normal lung, lower in later-stage lesions apparently. From normal lung to invasive adenocarcinoma, top clone frequencies appeared to decrease.

The chain carries TRBV2 and TRBJ1-4; D not resolved. The sample consisted of FFPE lung adenocarcinoma in situ tissue. The source is a person between 60 and 79 years old with lung adenocarcinoma. In DNA form, the CDR3 reads TGTGCCAGCAGTGAAGCCACTTTCGTTTTT. Translating it yields CASSEATFVF. Combining the CDR3 with reference TRBV2 and TRBJ1-4 gives the whole variable domain EPEVTQTPSHQVTQMGQEVILRCVPISNHLYFYWYRQILGQKVEFLVSFYNNEISEKSEIFDDQFSVERPDGSNFTLKIRSTKLEDSAMYFCASSEATFVFGSGTQLSVL.